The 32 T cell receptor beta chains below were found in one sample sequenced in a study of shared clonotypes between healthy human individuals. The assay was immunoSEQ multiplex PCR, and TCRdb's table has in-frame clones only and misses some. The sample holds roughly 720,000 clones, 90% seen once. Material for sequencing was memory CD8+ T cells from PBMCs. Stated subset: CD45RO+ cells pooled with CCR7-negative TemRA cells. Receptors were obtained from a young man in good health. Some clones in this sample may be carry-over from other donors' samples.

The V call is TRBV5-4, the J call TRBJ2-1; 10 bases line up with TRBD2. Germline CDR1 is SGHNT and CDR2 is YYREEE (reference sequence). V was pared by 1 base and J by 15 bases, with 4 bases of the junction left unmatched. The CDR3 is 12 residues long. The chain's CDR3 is CASSLQREGLFF. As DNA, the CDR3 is TGTGCCAGCAGCTTGCAGCGGGAGGGCCTGTTCTTC.

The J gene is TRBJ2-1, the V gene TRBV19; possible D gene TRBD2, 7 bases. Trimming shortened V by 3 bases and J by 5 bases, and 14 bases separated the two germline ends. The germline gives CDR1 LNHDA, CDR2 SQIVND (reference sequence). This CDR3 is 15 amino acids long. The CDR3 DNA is TGTGCCAGTAGTATGGGGGGGGCCCCCCACAATGAGCAGTTCTTC. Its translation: CASSMGGAPHNEQFF.

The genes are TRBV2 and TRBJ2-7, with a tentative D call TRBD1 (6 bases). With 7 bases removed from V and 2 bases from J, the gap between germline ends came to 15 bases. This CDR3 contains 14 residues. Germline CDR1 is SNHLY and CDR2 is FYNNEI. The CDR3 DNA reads TGTGCCAGCAACCCGGGACACGAAGCCTACGAGCAGTACTTC. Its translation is CASNPGHEAYEQYF.

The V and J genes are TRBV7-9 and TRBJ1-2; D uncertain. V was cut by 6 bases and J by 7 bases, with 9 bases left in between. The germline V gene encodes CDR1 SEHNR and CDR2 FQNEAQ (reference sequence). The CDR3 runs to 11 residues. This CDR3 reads CASRNTSGYTF. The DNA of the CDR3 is TGTGCCAGCAGGAATACTTCTGGCTACACCTTC.

The CDR3 region has the DNA TGTGCCACCACGACGTGGGAGGGGCGCACCGGGGAGCTGTTTTTT. Translating gives CATTTWEGRTGELFF. The V gene is TRBV28, the J gene TRBJ2-2; TRBD2 matches 7 bases. J gave up 4 bases and V 10 bases, and 12 bases lay outside the gene matches. The CDR3 runs 15 residues. From germline, CDR1 is MDHEN and CDR2 SYDVKM.

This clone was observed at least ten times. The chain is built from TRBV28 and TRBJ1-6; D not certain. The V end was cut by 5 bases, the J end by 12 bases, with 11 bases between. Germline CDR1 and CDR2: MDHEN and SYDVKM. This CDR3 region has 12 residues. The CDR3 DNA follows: TGTGCCAGCAGTCCCCCCCGTGGACCCCTCCACTTT. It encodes CASSPPRGPLHF.

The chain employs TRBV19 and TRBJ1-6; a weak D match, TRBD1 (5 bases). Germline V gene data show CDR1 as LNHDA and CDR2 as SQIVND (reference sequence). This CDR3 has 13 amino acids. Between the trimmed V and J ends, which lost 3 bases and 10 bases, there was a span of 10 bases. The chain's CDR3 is CASSIQGKSPLHF. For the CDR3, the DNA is TGTGCCAGTAGTATCCAGGGTAAATCACCCCTCCACTTT. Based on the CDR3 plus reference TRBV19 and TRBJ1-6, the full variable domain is DGGITQSPKYLFRKEGQNVTLSCEQNLNHDAMYWYRQDPGQGLRLIYYSQIVNDFQKGDIAEGYSVSREKKESFPLTVTSAQKNPTAFYLCASSIQGKSPLHFGNGTRLTVT.

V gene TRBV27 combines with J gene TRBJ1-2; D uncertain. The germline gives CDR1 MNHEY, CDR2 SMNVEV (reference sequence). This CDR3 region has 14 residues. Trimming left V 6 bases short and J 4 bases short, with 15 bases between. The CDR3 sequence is CASRGSSLFYGYTF. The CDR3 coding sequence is TGTGCCAGCAGGGGGAGCTCGCTATTCTATGGCTACACCTTC.

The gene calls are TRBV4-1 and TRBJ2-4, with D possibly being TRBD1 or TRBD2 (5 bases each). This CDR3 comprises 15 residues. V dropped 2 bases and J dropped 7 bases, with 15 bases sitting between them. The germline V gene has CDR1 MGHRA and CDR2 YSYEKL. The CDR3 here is CASSQLGEGINIQYF. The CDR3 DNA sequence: TGCGCCAGCAGCCAACTGGGCGAGGGGATCAACATTCAGTACTTC.

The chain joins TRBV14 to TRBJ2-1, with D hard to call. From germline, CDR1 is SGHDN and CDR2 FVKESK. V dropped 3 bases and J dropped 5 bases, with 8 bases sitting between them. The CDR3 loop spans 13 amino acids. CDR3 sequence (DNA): TGTGCCAGCAGCCAGCACGAGAACAATGAGCAGTTCTTC. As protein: CASSQHENNEQFF.

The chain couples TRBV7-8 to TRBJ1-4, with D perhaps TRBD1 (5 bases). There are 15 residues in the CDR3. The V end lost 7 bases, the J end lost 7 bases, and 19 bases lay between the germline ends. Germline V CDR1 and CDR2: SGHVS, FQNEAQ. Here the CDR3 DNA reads TGTGCCAGCACCCCCGGGGGGGGGTTTGGTGAAAAACTGTTTTTT. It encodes CASTPGGGFGEKLFF. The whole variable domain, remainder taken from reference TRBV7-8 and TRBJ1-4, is GAGVSQSPRYKVAKRGQDVALRCDPISGHVSLFWYQQALGQGPEFLTYFQNEAQLDKSGLPSDRFFAERPEGSVSTLKIQRTQQEDSAVYLCASTPGGGFGEKLFFGSGTQLSVL.

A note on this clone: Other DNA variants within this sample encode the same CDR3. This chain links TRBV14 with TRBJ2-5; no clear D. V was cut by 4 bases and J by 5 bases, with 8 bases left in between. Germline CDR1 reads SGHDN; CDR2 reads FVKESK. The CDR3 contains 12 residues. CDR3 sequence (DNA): TGTGCCAGCAGCCCCTTGGGGGAGACCCAGTACTTC. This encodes CASSPLGETQYF.

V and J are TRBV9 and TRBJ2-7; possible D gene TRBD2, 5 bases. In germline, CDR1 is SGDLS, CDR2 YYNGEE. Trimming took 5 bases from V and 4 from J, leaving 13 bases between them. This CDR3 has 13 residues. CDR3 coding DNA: TGTGCCAGCAGTCCTCCCCGGGGATACGAGCAGTACTTC. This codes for CASSPPRGYEQYF.

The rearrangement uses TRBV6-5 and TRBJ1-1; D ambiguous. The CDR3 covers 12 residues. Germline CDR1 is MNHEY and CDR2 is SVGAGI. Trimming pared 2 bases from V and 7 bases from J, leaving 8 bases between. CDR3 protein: CASSYPGVEAFF. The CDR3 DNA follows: TGTGCCAGCAGTTACCCGGGAGTTGAAGCTTTCTTT.

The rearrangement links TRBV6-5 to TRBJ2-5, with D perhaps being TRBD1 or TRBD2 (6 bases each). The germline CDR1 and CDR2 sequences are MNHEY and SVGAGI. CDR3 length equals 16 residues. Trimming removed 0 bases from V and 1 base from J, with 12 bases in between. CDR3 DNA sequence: TGTGCCAGCAGTTACTCGAGAGGAGGGGGCCAAGAGACCCAGTACTTC. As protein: CASSYSRGGGQETQYF.

The DNA for the CDR3 is TGTGCCAGCAGCTTAGAAAATCCTCAGTGGGGGGTAGAGACCCAGTACTTC. Protein sequence: CASSLENPQWGVETQYF. The V gene is TRBV11-2, the J gene TRBJ2-5, with D maybe TRBD2 (6 bases). CDR3 length equals 17 residues. CDR1 and CDR2 from the germline V gene are SGHAT and FQNNGV. The ends were cut back, 0 bases at V and 4 bases at J, with 18 bases in the middle.

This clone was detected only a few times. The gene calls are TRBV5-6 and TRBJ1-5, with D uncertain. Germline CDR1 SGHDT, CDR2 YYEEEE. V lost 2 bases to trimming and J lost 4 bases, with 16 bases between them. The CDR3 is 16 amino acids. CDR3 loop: CASSLWPGGGNQPQHF. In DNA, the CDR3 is TGTGCCAGCAGCTTATGGCCAGGAGGTGGGAATCAGCCCCAGCATTTT. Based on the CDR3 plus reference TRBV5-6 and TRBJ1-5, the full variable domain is DAGVTQSPTHLIKTRGQQVTLRCSPKSGHDTVSWYQQALGQGPQFIFQYYEEEERQRGNFPDRFSGHQFPNYSSELNVNALLLGDSALYLCASSLWPGGGNQPQHFGDGTRLSIL.

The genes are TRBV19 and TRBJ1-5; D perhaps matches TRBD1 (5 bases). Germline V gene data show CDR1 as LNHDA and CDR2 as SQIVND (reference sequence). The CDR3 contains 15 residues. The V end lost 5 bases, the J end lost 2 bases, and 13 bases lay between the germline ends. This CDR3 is CASSWGFSRNQPQHF. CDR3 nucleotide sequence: TGTGCCAGTAGTTGGGGGTTCTCGCGCAATCAGCCCCAGCATTTT.

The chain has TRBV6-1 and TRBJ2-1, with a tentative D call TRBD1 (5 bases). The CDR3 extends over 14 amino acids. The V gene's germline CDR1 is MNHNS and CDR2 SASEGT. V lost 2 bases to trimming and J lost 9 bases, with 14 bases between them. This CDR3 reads CASSERTFGLEQFF. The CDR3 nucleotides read TGTGCCAGCAGTGAACGGACATTCGGTCTTGAGCAGTTCTTC.

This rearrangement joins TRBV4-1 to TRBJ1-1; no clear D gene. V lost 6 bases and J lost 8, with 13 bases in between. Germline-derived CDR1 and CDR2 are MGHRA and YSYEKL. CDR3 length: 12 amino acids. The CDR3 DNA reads TGCGCCAGCAGTTACGGTCGGACGGAAGCTTTCTTT. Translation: CASSYGRTEAFF.

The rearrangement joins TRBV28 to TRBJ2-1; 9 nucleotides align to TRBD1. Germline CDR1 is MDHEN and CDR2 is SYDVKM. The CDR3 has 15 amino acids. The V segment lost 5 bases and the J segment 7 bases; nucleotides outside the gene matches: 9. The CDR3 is CASSAPRDRVNEQFF. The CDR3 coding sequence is TGTGCCAGCAGTGCCCCCCGGGACAGGGTAAATGAGCAGTTCTTC.

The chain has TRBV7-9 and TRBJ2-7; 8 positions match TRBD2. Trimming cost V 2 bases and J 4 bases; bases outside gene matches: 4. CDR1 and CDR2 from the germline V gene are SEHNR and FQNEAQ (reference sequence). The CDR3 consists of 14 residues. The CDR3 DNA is TGTGCCAGCAGCTTATCGGGACTAGAATACGAGCAGTACTTC. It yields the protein CASSLSGLEYEQYF.

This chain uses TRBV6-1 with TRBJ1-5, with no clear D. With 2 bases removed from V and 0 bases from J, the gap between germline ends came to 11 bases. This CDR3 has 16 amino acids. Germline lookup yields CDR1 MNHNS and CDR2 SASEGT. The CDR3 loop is CASSEFLLISNQPQHF. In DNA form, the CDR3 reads TGTGCCAGCAGTGAATTTCTGTTGATTAGCAATCAGCCCCAGCATTTT.

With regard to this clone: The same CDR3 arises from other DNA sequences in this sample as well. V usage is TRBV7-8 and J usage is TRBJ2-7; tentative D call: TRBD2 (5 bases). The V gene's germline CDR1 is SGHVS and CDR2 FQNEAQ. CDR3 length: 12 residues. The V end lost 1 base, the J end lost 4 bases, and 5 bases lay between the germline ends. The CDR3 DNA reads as TGTGCCAGCAGCTTAGTAGCGTACGAGCAGTACTTC. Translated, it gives CASSLVAYEQYF.

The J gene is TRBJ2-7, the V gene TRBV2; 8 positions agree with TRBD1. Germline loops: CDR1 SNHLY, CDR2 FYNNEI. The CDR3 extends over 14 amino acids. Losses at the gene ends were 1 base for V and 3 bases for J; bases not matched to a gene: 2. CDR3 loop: CASSEGTGSYEQYF. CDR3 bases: TGTGCCAGCAGTGAAGGGACAGGGAGCTACGAGCAGTACTTC.

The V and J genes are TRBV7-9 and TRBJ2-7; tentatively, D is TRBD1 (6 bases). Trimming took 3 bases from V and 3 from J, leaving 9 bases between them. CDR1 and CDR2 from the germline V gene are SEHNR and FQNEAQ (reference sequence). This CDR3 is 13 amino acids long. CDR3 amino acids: CASSFGQLYEQYF. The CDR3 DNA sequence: TGTGCCAGCAGCTTTGGACAGCTCTACGAGCAGTACTTC.

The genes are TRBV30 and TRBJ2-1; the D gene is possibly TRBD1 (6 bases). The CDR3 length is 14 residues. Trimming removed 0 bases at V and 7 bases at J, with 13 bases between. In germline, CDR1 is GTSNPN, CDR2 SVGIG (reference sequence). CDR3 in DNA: TGTGCCTGGAGTGTTCAGGGGATTCGGAATGAGCAGTTCTTC. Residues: CAWSVQGIRNEQFF. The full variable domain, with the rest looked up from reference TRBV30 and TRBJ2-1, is SQTIHQWPATLVQPVGSPLSLECTVEGTSNPNLYWYRQAAGRGLQLLFYSVGIGQISSEVPQNLSASRPQDRQFILSSKKLLLSDSGFYLCAWSVQGIRNEQFFGPGTRLTVL.

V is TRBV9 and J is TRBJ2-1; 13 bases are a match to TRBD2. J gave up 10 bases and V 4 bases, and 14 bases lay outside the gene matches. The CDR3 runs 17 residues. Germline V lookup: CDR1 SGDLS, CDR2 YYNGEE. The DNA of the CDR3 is TGTGCCAGCAGCTACCGTGCGACTAGCGGGAGGCTTAGCGAGCAGTTCTTC. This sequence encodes CASSYRATSGRLSEQFF.

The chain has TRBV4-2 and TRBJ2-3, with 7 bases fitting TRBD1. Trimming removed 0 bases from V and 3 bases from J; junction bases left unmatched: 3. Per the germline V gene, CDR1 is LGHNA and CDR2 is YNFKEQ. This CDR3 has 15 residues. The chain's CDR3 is CASSQEGGQTDTQYF. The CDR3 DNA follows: TGTGCCAGCAGCCAAGAAGGGGGACAGACAGATACGCAGTATTTT.

CDR3 residues: CASITSGSGSYNEQFF. CDR3 nucleotide sequence: TGTGCCAGTATTACTAGCGGGAGTGGTTCCTACAATGAGCAGTTCTTC. The chain recombines TRBV19 with TRBJ2-1, with 11 bases aligning to TRBD2. The CDR3 is 16 amino acids. The V and J ends lost 7 bases and 1 base, in that order; junction bases with no gene match: 6. Germline CDR1 is LNHDA and CDR2 is SQIVND (reference sequence).

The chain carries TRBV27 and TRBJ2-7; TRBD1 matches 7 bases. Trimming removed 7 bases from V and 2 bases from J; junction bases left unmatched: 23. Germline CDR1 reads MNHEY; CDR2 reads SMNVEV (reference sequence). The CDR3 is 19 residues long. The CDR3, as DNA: TGTGCCAGCACGGGCCCAGGGGACAGAGGAACGGGAAGGACCTACGAGCAGTACTTC. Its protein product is CASTGPGDRGTGRTYEQYF.

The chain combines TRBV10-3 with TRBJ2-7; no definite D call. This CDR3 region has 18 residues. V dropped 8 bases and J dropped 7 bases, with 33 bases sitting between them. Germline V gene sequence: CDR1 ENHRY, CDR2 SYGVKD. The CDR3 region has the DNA TGTGCCATCGGCCCCTTGGCTCTGGGAAACTATGGGGAAGGGGAGCAGTACTTC. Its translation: CAIGPLALGNYGEGEQYF.